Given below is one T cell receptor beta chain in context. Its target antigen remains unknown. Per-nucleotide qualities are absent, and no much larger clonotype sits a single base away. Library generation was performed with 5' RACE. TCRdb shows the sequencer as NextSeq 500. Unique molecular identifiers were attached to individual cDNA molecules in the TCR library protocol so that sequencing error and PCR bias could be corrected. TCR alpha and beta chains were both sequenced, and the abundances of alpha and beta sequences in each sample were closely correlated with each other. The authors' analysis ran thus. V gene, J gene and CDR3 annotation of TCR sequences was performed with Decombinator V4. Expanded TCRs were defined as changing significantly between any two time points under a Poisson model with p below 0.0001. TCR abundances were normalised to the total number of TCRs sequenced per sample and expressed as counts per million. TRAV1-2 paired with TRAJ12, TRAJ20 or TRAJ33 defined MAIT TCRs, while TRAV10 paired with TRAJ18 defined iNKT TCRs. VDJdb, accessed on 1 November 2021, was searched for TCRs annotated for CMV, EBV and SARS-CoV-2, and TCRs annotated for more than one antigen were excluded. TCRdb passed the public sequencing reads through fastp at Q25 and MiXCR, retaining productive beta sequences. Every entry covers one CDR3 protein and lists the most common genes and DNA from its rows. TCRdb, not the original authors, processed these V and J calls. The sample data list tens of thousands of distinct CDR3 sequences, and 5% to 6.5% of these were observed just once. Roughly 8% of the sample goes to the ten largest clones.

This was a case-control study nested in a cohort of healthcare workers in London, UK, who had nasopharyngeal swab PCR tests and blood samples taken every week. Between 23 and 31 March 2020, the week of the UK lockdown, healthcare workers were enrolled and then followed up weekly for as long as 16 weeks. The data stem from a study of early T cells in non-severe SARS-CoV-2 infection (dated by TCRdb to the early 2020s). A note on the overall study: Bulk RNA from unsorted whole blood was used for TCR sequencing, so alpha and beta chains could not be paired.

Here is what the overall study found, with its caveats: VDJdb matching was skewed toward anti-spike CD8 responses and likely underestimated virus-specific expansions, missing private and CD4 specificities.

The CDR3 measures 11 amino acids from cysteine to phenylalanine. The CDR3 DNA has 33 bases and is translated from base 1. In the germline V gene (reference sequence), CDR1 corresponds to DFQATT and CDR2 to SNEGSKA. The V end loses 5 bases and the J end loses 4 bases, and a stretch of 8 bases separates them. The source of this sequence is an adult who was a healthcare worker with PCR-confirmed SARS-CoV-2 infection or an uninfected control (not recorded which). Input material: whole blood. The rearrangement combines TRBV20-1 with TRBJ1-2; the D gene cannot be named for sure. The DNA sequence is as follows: TGCAGTGCTCAATACTCCTATGGCTACACCTTC. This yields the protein CSAQYSYGYTF.